This T cell receptor beta chain came from a study of regulatory and conventional T cells in RAG deficiency. Study findings and constraints: Treg unique TCR beta sequences were approximately 95-fold fewer in Omenn syndrome and CID/AS patients than controls.

Sequencing was performed with immunoSEQ multiplex PCR; in TCRdb, only in-frame clones are kept and a portion is missing. The table has 3,200 or so clones, around 94% seen once; the top ten hold 8.2%. Trimming removed 5 bases at V and 7 bases at J, with 26 bases between. This CDR3 is built from 17 residues. Per the germline V gene, CDR1 is SEHNR and CDR2 is FQNEAQ (reference sequence). This clone showed up just once. No antigen is known for it. The sorted regulatory T cells were CD4+, CD25-high and CD127-low, with genomic DNA sequenced. Another study also made use of these data, one on regulatory T cells. Per that paper: The PCR used 52 TRBV and 13 TRBJ primers. In patients, unique TRB V-J pairs were restricted and V/J usage skewed, especially in Tregs.

Sequences were obtained from CD4+ Tregs sorted from blood. V and J are TRBV7-9 and TRBJ2-5, with D tentatively TRBD1 or TRBD2 (5 bases each). The TCR originated in a human donor in good health. The CDR3 loop reads CASSPRGVEIYFGTQYF. Here the CDR3 DNA reads TGTGCCAGCAGCCCTAGAGGGGTAGAAATCTACTTCGGGACCCAGTACTTC.